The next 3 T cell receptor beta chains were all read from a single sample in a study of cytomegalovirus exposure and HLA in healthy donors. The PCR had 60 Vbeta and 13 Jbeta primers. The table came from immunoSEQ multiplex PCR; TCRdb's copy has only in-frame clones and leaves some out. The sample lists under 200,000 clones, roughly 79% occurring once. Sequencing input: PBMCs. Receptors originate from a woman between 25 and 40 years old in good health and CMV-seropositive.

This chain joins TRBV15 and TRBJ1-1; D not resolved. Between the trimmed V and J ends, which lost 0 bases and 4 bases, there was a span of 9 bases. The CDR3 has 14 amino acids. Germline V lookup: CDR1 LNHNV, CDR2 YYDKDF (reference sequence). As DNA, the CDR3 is TGTGCCACCAGCAGAGAGAGAACAGCCACTGAAGCTTTCTTT. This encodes CATSRERTATEAFF.

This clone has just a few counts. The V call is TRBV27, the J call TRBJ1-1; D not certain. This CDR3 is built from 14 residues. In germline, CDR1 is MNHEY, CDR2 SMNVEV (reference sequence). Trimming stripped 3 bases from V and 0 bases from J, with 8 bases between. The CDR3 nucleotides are TGTGCCAGCAGTTTTTCCGTTATGAACACTGAAGCTTTCTTT. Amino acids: CASSFSVMNTEAFF.

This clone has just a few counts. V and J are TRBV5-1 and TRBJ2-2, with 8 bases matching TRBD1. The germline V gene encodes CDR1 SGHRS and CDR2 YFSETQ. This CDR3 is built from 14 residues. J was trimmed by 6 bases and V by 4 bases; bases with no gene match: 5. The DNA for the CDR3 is TGCGCCAGCAGCGGAATACAGGGGGCCGGGGAGCTGTTTTTT. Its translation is CASSGIQGAGELFF.